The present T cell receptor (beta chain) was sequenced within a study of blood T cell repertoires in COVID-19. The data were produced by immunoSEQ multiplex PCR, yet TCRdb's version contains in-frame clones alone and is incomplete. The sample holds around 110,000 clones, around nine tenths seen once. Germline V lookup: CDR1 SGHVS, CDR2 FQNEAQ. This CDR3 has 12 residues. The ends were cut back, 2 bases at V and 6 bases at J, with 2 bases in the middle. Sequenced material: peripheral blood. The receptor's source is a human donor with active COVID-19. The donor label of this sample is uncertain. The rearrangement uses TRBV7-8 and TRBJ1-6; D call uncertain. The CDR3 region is CASSLRNSPLHF. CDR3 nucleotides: TGTGCCAGCAGCTTACGTAATTCACCCCTCCACTTT.